Sequencing of this T cell receptor (beta chain) was carried out in a study of CD8 T cells in Susac syndrome. Study-wide results and limits: The study recognized that the number of individuals in its TCR sequencing and HLA analysis was relatively small.

The trim removed 4 bases at V and 6 bases at J, leaving 8 bases unmatched. The CDR3 length is 15 residues. CDR1 is GTSNPN, CDR2 SVGIG, per germline (reference sequence). Concerning this clonotype itself: The antigen is unknown.

RNA, at about 0.45 to 1 ug, was reverse transcribed with random hexamers. TCRdb recomputed calls from the immunoSEQ multiplex PCR reads with MiXCR, one row per CDR3 protein. This sample has approximately 80,000 distinct CDR3 sequences, with 90% to 95% found just once. It was treatment-naive patients with stable or active relapsing-remitting disease who made up the multiple sclerosis controls. TEMRA cells were enriched by FACS, and CD4+ and CD8+ T cells were negatively isolated. The sequencing input was CD8+ T cells from PBMCs. This clonotype originated in a human donor with multiple sclerosis. V is TRBV30 and J is TRBJ2-2; 10 nucleotides agree with TRBD2. The CDR3, as DNA: TGTGCCTGGACTGCGGGACTAGCGTTTTCCGGGGAGCTGTTTTTT. Its protein product is CAWTAGLAFSGELFF.